This TCR beta chain was documented in a study of blood T cell repertoires in COVID-19. Trimming took off 3 bases at V and 9 bases at J, with 12 bases between the two ends. Germline CDR1 reads MDHEN; CDR2 reads SYDVKM. This CDR3 has 14 residues. Cohorts were assigned according to the clinical history that participants reported. Resolution of symptoms, clearance, or two negative PCRs was present in recovered Cohort 3 donors. Study processing details: From reference gene primer amplification, estimates of nucleated cell counts were derived. The repertoire was sequenced with immunoSEQ multiplex PCR; TCRdb's copy has only in-frame clones and lacks some. V and J calls and clone size are as listed in that table; D and trimming were resolved from the DNA. The table includes about 370,000 clones, 85% to 90% detected once.

The TCR sequence derives from a man between 18 and 29 years old who had recovered from COVID-19. The chain carries TRBV28 and TRBJ1-6; D might be TRBD1 (5 bases). Sequencing was done on a sample of PBMCs or T cells enriched from blood (not recorded which). The CDR3, as DNA: TGTGCCAGCAGTTTGGGGCAATTGCGTTCACCCCTCCACTTT. This encodes CASSLGQLRSPLHF.